The 27 T cell receptor beta chains below were found in one sample sequenced in a study of cytomegalovirus exposure and HLA in healthy donors (dated by TCRdb to about 2017). Receptors were amplified or captured by the immunoSEQ multiplex PCR assay. TCRdb holds this immuneACCESS table with in-frame rearrangements only. Some clones are missing; in checked studies, unresolved V genes explain under half, and the rest has no known cause. This sample comprises approximately 76,000 clones, approximately 94% of them detected only once. The ten largest clones capture approximately 3.6% of the sample. Sequencing input: PBMCs. All receptors come from a woman younger than 35 in good health and CMV-seropositive.

The chain is built from TRBV21-1 and TRBJ1-1; the table's D gene call, TRBD1, was not cross checked with the DNA. TRBV21-1 is labeled a pseudogene. CDR3 length equals 17 residues. The CDR3 DNA is TGTGCCAGCAGCAAAGAAGAAAAAGGGTTGGGGCAGGGTGAAGCTTTCTTT. Translated: CASSKEEKGLGQGEAFF.

The rearrangement joins TRBV28 to TRBJ2-7; D perhaps matches TRBD2 (6 bases). Germline loops: CDR1 MDHEN, CDR2 SYDVKM. This CDR3 has 12 residues. V was clipped by 6 bases and J by 5 bases, with 11 bases between them. This chain's CDR3 is CASRGTVDEQYF. The DNA of the CDR3 is TGTGCCAGCAGGGGGACTGTAGACGAGCAGTACTTC. Looking up the rest from reference TRBV28 and TRBJ2-7 gives the full variable domain: DVKVTQSSRYLVKRTGEKVFLECVQDMDHENMFWYRQDPGLGLRLIYFSYDVKMKEKGDIPEGYSVSREKKERFSLILESASTNQTSMYLCASRGTVDEQYFGPGTRLTVT.

The rearrangement uses TRBV19 and TRBJ1-1; 10 bases are a match to TRBD1. The CDR3 is 13 amino acids. Germline V gives CDR1 LNHDA, CDR2 SQIVND (reference sequence). V dropped 6 bases and J dropped 6; count of bases not matched to a gene: 4. CDR3 coding DNA: TGTGCCAGTAGCCCAGGGACAGGGGCTGAAGCTTTCTTT. Its protein product is CASSPGTGAEAFF.

Notes on this clone: One base away lies a much larger clone, so this may be a sequencing read error. The V call is TRBV5-1, the J call TRBJ1-1; no definite D call. The ends were cut back, 6 bases at V and 4 bases at J, with 10 bases in the middle. The CDR3 is 12 amino acids. Germline V gene lookup returns CDR1 SGHRS and CDR2 YFSETQ. The CDR3 DNA sequence: TGCGCCAGCAAGCGGGAGGGCACTGAAGCTTTCTTT. This gives the protein CASKREGTEAFF.

The chain joins TRBV7-8 to TRBJ2-7; D is unclear. Trimming removed 5 bases from V and 3 bases from J, with 5 bases in between. From germline, CDR1 is SGHVS and CDR2 FQNEAQ. This CDR3 region has 11 residues. The CDR3 DNA sequence: TGTGCCAGCAGCCCCAACTACGAGCAGTACTTC. This encodes CASSPNYEQYF.

The rearrangement uses TRBV5-6 and TRBJ2-7, with TRBD2 matching over 8 bases. Trimming at V came to 3 bases and at J to 3 bases, leaving 17 bases not matched to a gene. This CDR3 is built from 18 residues. Germline loops: CDR1 SGHDT, CDR2 YYEEEE. CDR3 nucleotides: TGTGCCAGCAGCTCCCAGGATTCGCCGGGACTAGAGTACTACGAGCAGTACTTC. This encodes CASSSQDSPGLEYYEQYF.

In this sample, this clone turned up once. The J gene is TRBJ1-1, the V gene TRBV28; D is undetermined. CDR1 MDHEN and CDR2 SYDVKM come from the germline V gene. The CDR3 length is 16 residues. Trimming stripped 4 bases from V and 2 bases from J, with 17 bases between. The CDR3 sequence: CASSSFRRSANTEAFF. The CDR3 DNA reads as TGTGCCAGCAGTTCCTTCAGGCGTTCTGCAAACACTGAAGCTTTCTTT.

The chain uses TRBV25-1 and TRBJ2-7; 7 nucleotides line up with TRBD2. Per germline, CDR1 MGHDK and CDR2 SYGVNS. The CDR3 covers 15 residues. Germline trimming cut 1 base from V and 1 base from J; bases unmatched to any gene: 4. Here the CDR3 DNA reads TGTGCCAGCAGTGAATTGCTGGGGGGGTCCTACGAGCAGTACTTC. This encodes CASSELLGGSYEQYF.

The chain joins TRBV4-3 to TRBJ1-2, with TRBD1 matching over 10 bases. CDR3 size: 16 residues. Germline CDR1 and CDR2: LGHNA and YSLEER. The V and J ends lost 1 base and 5 bases, in that order; junction bases with no gene match: 7. The CDR3 sequence is CASSQAQGDRGYGYTF. Here the CDR3 DNA reads TGCGCCAGCAGCCAAGCCCAAGGGGACAGGGGATATGGCTACACCTTC.

The CDR3 loop is CASSSWGVGETQYF. The CDR3, as DNA: TGTGCCAGCAGCTCGTGGGGGGTGGGGGAGACCCAGTACTTC. The J gene is TRBJ2-5, the V gene TRBV5-6; TRBD2 might be the D (6 bases). Trimming shortened V by 3 bases and J by 5 bases, and 14 bases separated the two germline ends. This CDR3 has 14 residues. Germline CDR1 is SGHDT and CDR2 is YYEEEE. Full variable domain (remainder filled in from reference TRBV5-6 and TRBJ2-5): DAGVTQSPTHLIKTRGQQVTLRCSPKSGHDTVSWYQQALGQGPQFIFQYYEEEERQRGNFPDRFSGHQFPNYSSELNVNALLLGDSALYLCASSSWGVGETQYFGPGTRLLVL.

This clone has just one count. V and J are TRBV4-2 and TRBJ1-1; D unclear. Germline CDR1 reads LGHNA; CDR2 reads YNFKEQ. The CDR3 consists of 16 residues. Trimming took off 1 base at V and 5 bases at J, with 17 bases between the two ends. CDR3 DNA: TGTGCCAGCAGCCAAGTTGAATATCCTCGAGCTACTGAAGCTTTCTTT. The encoded protein is CASSQVEYPRATEAFF.

The genes are TRBV5-1 and TRBJ2-4, with TRBD2 matching over 7 bases. Germline V gene sequence: CDR1 SGHRS, CDR2 YFSETQ. The CDR3 is 14 residues long. V lost 5 bases and J lost 8; bases outside the gene matches: 10. The DNA for the CDR3 is TGCGCCAGCAGTGTTCAGACTAGCCGGGACATTCAGTACTTC. This sequence encodes CASSVQTSRDIQYF.

The DNA for the CDR3 is TGTGCCAGTACGACGGGAGTAGCGGATACGCAGTATTTT. Encoded protein: CASTTGVADTQYF. The chain links TRBV7-2 to TRBJ2-3; D is possibly TRBD2 (6 bases). V gave up 9 bases and J gave up 6 bases, with 16 bases separating them. The length of the CDR3 is 13 residues. Germline values: CDR1 SGHTA, CDR2 FQGNSA.

The chain has TRBV19 and TRBJ1-5; TRBD1 matches 9 bases. The ends lost 5 bases at V and 3 bases at J; junction bases unmatched: 5. CDR1 is LNHDA and CDR2 is SQIVND in the germline V gene (reference sequence). The CDR3 contains 15 residues. CDR3 coding DNA: TGTGCCAGTAGTTCACGGACAGGGGCCAATCAGCCCCAGCATTTT. Encoded protein: CASSSRTGANQPQHF.

This clone was counted once. The chain recombines TRBV6-6 with TRBJ2-7, with D maybe TRBD2 (5 bases). V was pared by 2 bases and J by 6 bases, with 5 bases between. Germline V gene lookup returns CDR1 MNHNY and CDR2 SVGAGI (reference sequence). This CDR3 is 11 amino acids long. The CDR3 DNA reads TGTGCCAGCAGTTACGCGGGCGAGCAGTACTTC. The encoded protein is CASSYAGEQYF.

The chain employs TRBV30 and TRBJ1-6; a weak D match, TRBD1 (6 bases). The CDR3 runs 15 residues. The V end lost 0 bases, the J end lost 5 bases, and 11 bases lay between the germline ends. CDR1 and CDR2 from the germline V gene are GTSNPN and SVGIG (reference sequence). The chain's CDR3 is CAWSVLAGDNSPLHF. The CDR3 nucleotides are TGTGCCTGGAGTGTACTGGCAGGGGATAATTCACCCCTCCACTTT.

This chain joins TRBV15 and TRBJ1-1, with D unresolved. This CDR3 region has 15 residues. Trimming removed 0 bases at V and 0 bases at J, with 8 bases between. Germline assignment: CDR1 LNHNV and CDR2 YYDKDF (reference sequence). The CDR3 is CATSRERLMNTEAFF. The CDR3 DNA reads TGTGCCACCAGCAGAGAGAGACTCATGAACACTGAAGCTTTCTTT.

The genes are TRBV19 and TRBJ1-6; D possibly corresponds to TRBD1 (5 bases). The CDR3 is made up of 13 amino acids. Germline CDR1 and CDR2: LNHDA and SQIVND (reference sequence). The V gene lost 4 bases and the J gene lost 7 bases, with 8 bases spanning the gap. This chain's CDR3 is CASSTGINSPLHF. The CDR3 DNA sequence: TGTGCCAGTAGTACAGGGATAAATTCACCCCTCCACTTT.

J is TRBJ1-4 and V is TRBV5-1; 9 nucleotides line up with TRBD1. The germline CDR1 and CDR2 sequences are SGHRS and YFSETQ. The CDR3 length is 13 residues. V gave up 5 bases and J gave up 7 bases; unmatched junction bases: 3. CDR3 protein: CASRQGAGEKLFF. The CDR3 coding sequence is TGCGCCAGCAGACAGGGGGCCGGTGAAAAACTGTTTTTT.

This clone was seen once. This rearrangement joins TRBV15 to TRBJ2-5; 10 positions agree with TRBD2. The CDR3 has 21 residues. Germline trimming cut 2 bases from V and 3 bases from J; bases unmatched to any gene: 21. The germline gives CDR1 LNHNV, CDR2 YYDKDF (reference sequence). In nucleotides, the CDR3 is TGTGCCACCAGCAGAAGGGCCGGGACAGGTGGGCTAGCGGGAGCCGAAGAGACCCAGTACTTC. This gives the protein CATSRRAGTGGLAGAEETQYF.

This clone was detected once. This sequence joins TRBV5-5 and TRBJ2-5; TRBD1 matches 7 bases. Germline assignment: CDR1 SGHKS and CDR2 YYEKEE (reference sequence). The CDR3 totals 13 residues. With V trimmed by 0 bases and J by 4 bases, 0 bases remained unmatched. The CDR3 sequence: CASSLDRGETQYF. The CDR3 DNA sequence: TGTGCCAGCAGCTTGGACAGGGGAGAGACCCAGTACTTC.

The chain couples TRBV28 to TRBJ2-7; 8 bases fit TRBD1. The ends lost 6 bases at V and 5 bases at J; junction bases unmatched: 9. The CDR3 is made up of 14 amino acids. Germline V gene sequence: CDR1 MDHEN, CDR2 SYDVKM. CDR3 in amino acids: CASRVPGGPNEQYF. CDR3 sequence (DNA): TGTGCCAGCAGGGTTCCAGGGGGCCCCAACGAGCAGTACTTC.

The chain uses TRBV15 and TRBJ1-5, with unresolved D. The CDR3 loop spans 14 amino acids. V gave up 0 bases and J gave up 4 bases, with 7 bases separating them. The germline gives CDR1 LNHNV, CDR2 YYDKDF (reference sequence). CDR3 sequence reads: CATSRDLRNQPQHF. The CDR3 bases are TGTGCCACCAGCAGAGATTTGAGGAATCAGCCCCAGCATTTT. Drawing the rest from reference TRBV15 and TRBJ1-5, the complete variable domain is DAMVIQNPRYQVTQFGKPVTLSCSQTLNHNVMYWYQQKSSQAPKLLFHYYDKDFNNEADTPDNFQSRRPNTSFCFLDIRSPGLGDTAMYLCATSRDLRNQPQHFGDGTRLSIL.

The chain recombines TRBV19 with TRBJ1-5; TRBD1 is a possible D gene (6 bases). Germline V CDR1 and CDR2: LNHDA, SQIVND (reference sequence). This CDR3 has 15 residues. V shed 2 bases and J shed 13 bases, with 21 bases lying between them. The CDR3 nucleotides read TGTGCCAGTAGTATACGACAGAGAGGGGGGGTCGTGCAGCATTTT. Residues: CASSIRQRGGVVQHF.

This chain connects TRBV7-3 to TRBJ2-1, with 7 nucleotides matching TRBD1. V shed 3 bases and J 6 bases; nucleotides not matched to a gene: 5. This CDR3 is built from 14 residues. In germline, CDR1 is SGHTA, CDR2 FQGTGA. The CDR3 sequence is CASSFTGVGNEQFF. Written as DNA, the CDR3 is TGTGCCAGCAGCTTCACAGGGGTGGGCAATGAGCAGTTCTTC.

The chain recombines TRBV7-2 with TRBJ2-3; D gene unclear. The CDR3 is 13 amino acids. Trimming removed 5 bases from V and 7 bases from J, with 13 bases in between. The germline CDR1 and CDR2 sequences are SGHTA and FQGNSA. The CDR3 DNA sequence: TGTGCCAGCAGCCCCCCAGGTATCCATACGCAGTATTTT. Its protein is CASSPPGIHTQYF.

The chain carries TRBV9 and TRBJ2-3, with 7 positions matching TRBD2. The length of the CDR3 is 18 residues. After removal of 0 bases from V and 2 bases from J, the junction contained 12 bases not matched to a gene. The germline gives CDR1 SGDLS, CDR2 YYNGEE. The CDR3 spells CASSVARRFGGSTDTQYF. In nucleotides, the CDR3 is TGTGCCAGCAGCGTAGCTAGACGGTTCGGGGGGTCCACAGATACGCAGTATTTT. The full variable domain, rest sourced from reference TRBV9 and TRBJ2-3, is DSGVTQTPKHLITATGQRVTLRCSPRSGDLSVYWYQQSLDQGLQFLIQYYNGEERAKGNILERFSAQQFPDLHSELNLSSLELGDSALYFCASSVARRFGGSTDTQYFGPGTRLTVL.